Below, one T cell receptor beta chain is given with its context. The antigen is undetermined. The data derive from a study of cytomegalovirus exposure and HLA in healthy donors. Trimming took 1 base from V and 0 from J; bases not matched to a gene: 14. The germline CDR1 and CDR2 sequences are MNHEY and SMNVEV (reference sequence). The CDR3 is 20 residues long. Assay used: immunoSEQ multiplex PCR; TCRdb lists only in-frame clones, some missing. The sample has some 270,000 clones; 70% to 90% are singletons. General study findings and limits: First-cohort TCR clusters tended to co-occur in the approximately 120 validation repertoires, a later analysis found.

The V and J genes are TRBV27 and TRBJ2-3, with 9 nucleotides matching TRBD2. The sequence was collected from a woman under 30 in good health and CMV-seronegative. Input material: PBMCs. The CDR3 coding sequence is TGTGCCAGCAGTTTATTGGCAGCGGGGGGAGTGTCTACTAGCACAGATACGCAGTATTTT. Translation: CASSLLAAGGVSTSTDTQYF.